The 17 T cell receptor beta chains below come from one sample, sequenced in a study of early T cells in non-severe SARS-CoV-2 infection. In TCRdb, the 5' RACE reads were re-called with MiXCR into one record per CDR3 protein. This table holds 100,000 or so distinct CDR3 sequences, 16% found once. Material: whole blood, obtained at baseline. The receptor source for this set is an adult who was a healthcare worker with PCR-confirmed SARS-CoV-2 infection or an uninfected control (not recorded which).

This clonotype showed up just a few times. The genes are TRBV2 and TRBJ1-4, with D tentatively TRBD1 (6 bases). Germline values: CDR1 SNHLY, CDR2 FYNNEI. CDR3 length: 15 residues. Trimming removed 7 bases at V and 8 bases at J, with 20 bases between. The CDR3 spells CASTRRSGGGEKLFF. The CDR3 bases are TGTGCCAGCACCAGAAGGTCGGGGGGCGGCGAAAAACTGTTTTTT.

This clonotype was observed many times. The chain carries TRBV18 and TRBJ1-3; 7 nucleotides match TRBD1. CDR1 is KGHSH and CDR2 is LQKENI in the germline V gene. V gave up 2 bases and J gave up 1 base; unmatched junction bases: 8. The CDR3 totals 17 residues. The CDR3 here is CASSPRSGGTSGNTIYF. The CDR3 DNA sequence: TGTGCCAGCTCACCAAGGTCAGGGGGAACGTCTGGAAACACCATATATTTT.

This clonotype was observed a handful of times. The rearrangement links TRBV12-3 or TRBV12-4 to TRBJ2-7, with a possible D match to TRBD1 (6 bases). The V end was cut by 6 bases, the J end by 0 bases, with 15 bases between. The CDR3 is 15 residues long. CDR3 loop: CASRPDSWSSYEQYF. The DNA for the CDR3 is TGTGCCAGCAGACCGGACAGCTGGAGCTCCTACGAGCAGTACTTC.

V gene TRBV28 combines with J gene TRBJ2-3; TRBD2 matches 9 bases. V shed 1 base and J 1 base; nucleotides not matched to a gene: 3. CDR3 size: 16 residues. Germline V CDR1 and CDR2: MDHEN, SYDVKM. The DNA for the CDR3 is TGTGCCAGCAGTTTATCCCGACTAGCGGGCACAGATACGCAGTATTTT. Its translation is CASSLSRLAGTDTQYF.

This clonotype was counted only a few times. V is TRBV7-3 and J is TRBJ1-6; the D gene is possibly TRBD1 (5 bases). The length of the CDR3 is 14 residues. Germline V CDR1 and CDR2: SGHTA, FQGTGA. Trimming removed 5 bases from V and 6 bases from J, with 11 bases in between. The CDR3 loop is CASSLTASNSPLHF. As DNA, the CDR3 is TGTGCCAGCAGCCTGACAGCAAGTAATTCACCCCTCCACTTT.

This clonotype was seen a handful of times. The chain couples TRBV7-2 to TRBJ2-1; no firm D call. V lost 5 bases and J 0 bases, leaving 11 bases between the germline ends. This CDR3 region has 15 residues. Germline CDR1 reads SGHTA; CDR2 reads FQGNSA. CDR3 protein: CASSVQESSYNEQFF. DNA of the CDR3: TGTGCCAGCAGCGTTCAGGAGAGCTCCTACAATGAGCAGTTCTTC.

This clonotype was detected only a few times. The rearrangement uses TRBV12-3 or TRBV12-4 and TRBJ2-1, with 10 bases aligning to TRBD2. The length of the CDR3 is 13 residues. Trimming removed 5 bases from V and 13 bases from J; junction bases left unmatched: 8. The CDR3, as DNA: TGTGCCAGCAGTGGGGGCAGCGGGAGGGCCCAGTTCTTC. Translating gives CASSGGSGRAQFF.

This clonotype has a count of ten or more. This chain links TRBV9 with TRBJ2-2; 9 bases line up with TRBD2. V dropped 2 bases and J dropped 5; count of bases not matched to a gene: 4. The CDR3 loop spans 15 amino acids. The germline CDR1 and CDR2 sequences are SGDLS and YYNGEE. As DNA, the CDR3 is TGTGCCAGCAGCGTCAGCGGGAGGTTAACCGGGGAGCTGTTTTTT. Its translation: CASSVSGRLTGELFF. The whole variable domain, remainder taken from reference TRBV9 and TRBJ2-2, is DSGVTQTPKHLITATGQRVTLRCSPRSGDLSVYWYQQSLDQGLQFLIQYYNGEERAKGNILERFSAQQFPDLHSELNLSSLELGDSALYFCASSVSGRLTGELFFGEGSRLTVL.

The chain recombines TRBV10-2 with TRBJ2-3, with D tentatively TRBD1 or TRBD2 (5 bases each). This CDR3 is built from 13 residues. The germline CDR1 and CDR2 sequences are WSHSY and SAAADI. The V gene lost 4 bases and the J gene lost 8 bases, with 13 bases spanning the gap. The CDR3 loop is CASSAEPGRTQYF. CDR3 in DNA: TGCGCCAGCAGTGCAGAACCGGGACGTACGCAGTATTTT.

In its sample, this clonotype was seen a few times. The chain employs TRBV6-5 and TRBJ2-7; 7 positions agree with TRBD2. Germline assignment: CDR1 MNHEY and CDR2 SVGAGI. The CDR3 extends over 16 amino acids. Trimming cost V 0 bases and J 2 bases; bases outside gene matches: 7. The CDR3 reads CASSYSRAGATYEQYF. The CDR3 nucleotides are TGTGCCAGCAGTTACTCGAGGGCGGGAGCCACCTACGAGCAGTACTTC.

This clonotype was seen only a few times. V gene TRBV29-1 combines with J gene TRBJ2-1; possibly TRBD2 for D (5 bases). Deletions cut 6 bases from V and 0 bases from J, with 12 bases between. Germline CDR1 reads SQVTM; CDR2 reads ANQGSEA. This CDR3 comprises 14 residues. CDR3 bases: TGCAGCGTCACGGACTTAAGCTCCTACAATGAGCAGTTCTTC. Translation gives CSVTDLSSYNEQFF.

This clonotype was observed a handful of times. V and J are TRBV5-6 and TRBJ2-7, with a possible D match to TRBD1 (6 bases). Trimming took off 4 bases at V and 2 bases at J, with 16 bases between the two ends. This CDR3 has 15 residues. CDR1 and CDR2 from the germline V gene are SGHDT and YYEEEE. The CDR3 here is CASSHGRTAAYEQYF. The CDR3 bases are TGTGCCAGCAGCCATGGGCGGACAGCGGCCTACGAGCAGTACTTC. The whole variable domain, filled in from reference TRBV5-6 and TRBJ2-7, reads DAGVTQSPTHLIKTRGQQVTLRCSPKSGHDTVSWYQQALGQGPQFIFQYYEEEERQRGNFPDRFSGHQFPNYSSELNVNALLLGDSALYLCASSHGRTAAYEQYFGPGTRLTVT.

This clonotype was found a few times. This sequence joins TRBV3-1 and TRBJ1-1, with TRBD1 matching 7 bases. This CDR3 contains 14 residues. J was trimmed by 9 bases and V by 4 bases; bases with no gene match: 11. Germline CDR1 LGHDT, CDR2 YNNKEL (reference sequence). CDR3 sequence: CASSPTTGVDKAFF. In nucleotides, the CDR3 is TGTGCCAGCAGCCCAACTACAGGGGTGGATAAAGCTTTCTTT.

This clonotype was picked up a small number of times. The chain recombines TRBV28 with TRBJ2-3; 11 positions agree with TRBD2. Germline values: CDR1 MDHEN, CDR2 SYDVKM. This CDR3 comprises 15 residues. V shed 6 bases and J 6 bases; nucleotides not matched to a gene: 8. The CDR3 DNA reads TGTGCCAGCAGGCCGACTAGCGGGGTCCGGGATACGCAGTATTTT. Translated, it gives CASRPTSGVRDTQYF.

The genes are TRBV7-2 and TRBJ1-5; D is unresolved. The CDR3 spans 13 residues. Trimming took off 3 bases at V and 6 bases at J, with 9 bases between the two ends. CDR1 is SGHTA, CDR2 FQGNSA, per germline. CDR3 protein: CASSFRRGQPQHF. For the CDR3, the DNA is TGTGCCAGCAGCTTCCGTCGGGGTCAGCCCCAGCATTTT.

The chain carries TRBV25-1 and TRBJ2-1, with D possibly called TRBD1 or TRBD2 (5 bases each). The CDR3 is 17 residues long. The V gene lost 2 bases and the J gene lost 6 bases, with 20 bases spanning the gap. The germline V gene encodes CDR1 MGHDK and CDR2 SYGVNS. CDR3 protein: CASSESYRGRSINEQFF. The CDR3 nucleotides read TGTGCCAGCAGTGAAAGCTACCGGGGCAGAAGTATCAATGAGCAGTTCTTC.

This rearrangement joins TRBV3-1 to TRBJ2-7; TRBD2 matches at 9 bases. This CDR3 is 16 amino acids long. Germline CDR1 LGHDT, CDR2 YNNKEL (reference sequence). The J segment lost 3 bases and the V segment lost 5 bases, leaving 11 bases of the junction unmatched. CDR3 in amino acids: CASSTMSGTSRYEQYF. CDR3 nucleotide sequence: TGTGCCAGCAGCACGATGTCCGGGACTAGCCGCTACGAGCAGTACTTC.